The 14 T cell receptor beta chains below all came from one sample that was sequenced in a study of T cell responses to AZD1222 COVID-19 vaccine. The method was immunoSEQ multiplex PCR; TCRdb's version includes in-frame clones alone and lacks a portion of them. The sample shows over 55,000 clones, 80% to 90% of them seen only once. The sample consisted of peripheral blood, taken 28 days after the second AZD1222 dose. These receptors all come from an adult who received the AZD1222 COVID-19 vaccine.

This chain links TRBV28 with TRBJ2-2, with TRBD1 as a possible D gene (6 bases). V was pared by 10 bases and J by 1 base, with 16 bases between. This CDR3 spans 15 amino acids. Per the germline V gene, CDR1 is MDHEN and CDR2 is SYDVKM. CDR3 nucleotide sequence: TGTGCCACCCCATTGGGGGCGGAGAACACCGGGGAGCTGTTTTTT. This encodes CATPLGAENTGELFF.

The V call is TRBV5-1, the J call TRBJ2-5; D unclear. This CDR3 contains 12 residues. The V end was cut by 4 bases, the J end by 2 bases, with 6 bases between. Germline V CDR1 and CDR2: SGHRS, YFSETQ. The CDR3 DNA is TGCGCCAGCAGCCTGCGGCAAGAGACCCAGTACTTC. Its protein is CASSLRQETQYF.

This clone was detected only once. The chain has TRBV29-1 and TRBJ2-3; no firm D call. V lost 4 bases and J 2 bases, leaving 19 bases between the germline ends. Germline V gene lookup returns CDR1 SQVTM and CDR2 ANQGSEA. CDR3 length: 16 amino acids. The chain's CDR3 is CSVGLVDRVFTDTQYF. The DNA of the CDR3 is TGCAGCGTTGGTTTAGTGGACCGAGTTTTCACAGATACGCAGTATTTT.

The rearrangement uses TRBV2 and TRBJ1-2; TRBD1 aligns across 11 bases. Trimming at V came to 2 bases and at J to 2 bases, leaving 1 base not matched to a gene. The germline V gene encodes CDR1 SNHLY and CDR2 FYNNEI. The CDR3 totals 15 residues. The CDR3 region is CASSERTGGNYGYTF. DNA for the CDR3: TGTGCCAGCAGTGAAAGGACAGGGGGCAACTATGGCTACACCTTC.

This chain uses TRBV5-4 with TRBJ1-1; D gene ambiguous. This CDR3 contains 12 residues. Trimming shortened V by 10 bases and J by 1 base, and 11 bases separated the two germline ends. Germline V gene sequence: CDR1 SGHNT, CDR2 YYREEE (reference sequence). The chain's CDR3 is CALNRENTEAFF. Here the CDR3 DNA reads TGTGCCTTAAACCGGGAGAACACTGAAGCTTTCTTT.

This chain links TRBV6-5 with TRBJ1-1; D ambiguous. Trimming stripped 8 bases from V and 1 base from J, with 8 bases between. Germline CDR1 reads MNHEY; CDR2 reads SVGAGI. The CDR3 loop spans 12 amino acids. CDR3 protein: CASWLRNTEAFF. CDR3 in DNA: TGTGCCAGCTGGCTGAGGAACACTGAAGCTTTCTTT.

The J gene is TRBJ2-5, the V gene TRBV4-1; TRBD1 matches at 7 bases. The J segment lost 5 bases and the V segment lost 1 base, leaving 4 bases of the junction unmatched. Germline V gene lookup returns CDR1 MGHRA and CDR2 YSYEKL. CDR3 length: 14 amino acids. The DNA of the CDR3 is TGCGCCAGCAGCCAAGTGGGGACAGAGGAGACCCAGTACTTC. Encoded protein: CASSQVGTEETQYF.

This clone occurred a few times. This chain links TRBV18 with TRBJ1-2, with TRBD1 identical over 7 bases. The CDR3 covers 16 residues. The J segment lost 2 bases and the V segment lost 6 bases, leaving 12 bases of the junction unmatched. Germline V lookup: CDR1 KGHSH, CDR2 LQKENI. CDR3 loop: CASSRSTGELNYGYTF. The CDR3 nucleotides read TGTGCCAGCTCCAGGTCTACAGGGGAGCTAAACTATGGCTACACCTTC.

J is TRBJ1-5 and V is TRBV2, with a tentative D call TRBD1 (5 bases). The CDR3 is made up of 13 amino acids. CDR1 is SNHLY and CDR2 is FYNNEI in the germline V gene. The germline V and J ends were trimmed by 8 bases and 2 bases, with 10 bases remaining between them. The CDR3 region is CASYGTGNQPQHF. In DNA form, the CDR3 reads TGTGCCAGCTACGGGACTGGCAATCAGCCCCAGCATTTT.

This rearrangement joins TRBV9 to TRBJ2-2, with 8 bases lining up with TRBD2. This CDR3 spans 19 amino acids. V was pared by 1 base and J by 2 bases, with 13 bases of the junction left unmatched. Germline V CDR1 and CDR2: SGDLS, YYNGEE. The CDR3 DNA follows: TGTGCCAGCAGCGTAACACGGGCAGCGGGGGACCTTAACACCGGGGAGCTGTTTTTT. Protein: CASSVTRAAGDLNTGELFF.

V usage is TRBV12-3 or TRBV12-4 and J usage is TRBJ2-1; tentatively, D is TRBD1 (6 bases). CDR3 length: 13 amino acids. Trimming took 5 bases from V and 9 from J, leaving 14 bases between them. The CDR3 sequence is CASSLTRGAEQFF. CDR3 DNA sequence: TGTGCCAGCAGTCTGACCAGGGGAGCTGAGCAGTTCTTC.

V is TRBV7-2 and J is TRBJ2-1, with 8 bases fitting TRBD1. With V trimmed by 1 base and J by 11 bases, 13 bases remained unmatched. Germline V gene sequence: CDR1 SGHTA, CDR2 FQGNSA. This CDR3 region has 16 residues. CDR3 protein: CASSLDWQGALGKQFF. The CDR3 DNA reads TGTGCCAGCAGCTTAGATTGGCAGGGGGCGCTAGGTAAGCAGTTCTTC. The entire variable domain, with the rest obtained from reference TRBV7-2 and TRBJ2-1, is as follows: GAGVSQSPSNKVTEKGKDVELRCDPISGHTALYWYRQSLGQGLEFLIYFQGNSAPDKSGLPSDRFSAERTGGSVSTLTIQRTQQEDSAVYLCASSLDWQGALGKQFFGPGTRLTVL.

The V call is TRBV7-2, the J call TRBJ1-5; D is undetermined. V gave up 1 base and J gave up 6 bases, with 4 bases separating them. This CDR3 comprises 12 residues. CDR1 and CDR2 (germline): SGHTA, FQGNSA. The CDR3: CASSLVAQPQHF. The CDR3 region has the DNA TGTGCCAGCAGCTTAGTTGCTCAGCCCCAGCATTTT.

In this sample, this clone turned up once. V and J are TRBV3-1 (or the pseudogene TRBV3-2) and TRBJ1-5; D unresolved. The germline CDR1 and CDR2 sequences are LGHDT and YNNKEL (reference sequence). The CDR3 has 16 amino acids. Trimming shortened V by 1 base and J by 0 bases, and 10 bases separated the two germline ends. The CDR3 bases are TGTGCCAGCAGCCAAGGGTGGTTGATTAGCAATCAGCCCCAGCATTTT. It specifies CASSQGWLISNQPQHF.